This T cell receptor beta chain was documented in a study of blood T cells in healthy people across ages (dated by TCRdb to the mid-2010s). Describing the broader study: In model experiments, template switching captured roughly one uniquely barcoded TCR beta cDNA molecule for every two T cells. Donors were grouped into four age groups: young (average approximately 16 years), middle-aged (roughly 37), aged (around 60) and long-lived (approximately 75). Using the same blood draw, the study looked at two additional independent replicas of 1 million unique cDNA reads for two donors, one aged 18 to 30 and the other aged 80 or older. To track age-related changes in TCR beta repertoire diversity, the study relied on deep sequencing normalized with unique cDNA molecular identifiers. To avoid experimental bias, donors of different ages were distributed randomly across sequencing lanes.

The germline V gene provides CDR1 SQVTM and CDR2 ANQGSEA. Cut back by 2 bases and 3 bases, the V and J ends lie 5 bases apart. Including the terminal cysteine and phenylalanine, the CDR3 comprises 12 residues. The kept DNA is CDR3 alone, 36 bases in frame from the first base. Concerning this clonotype: The target of this receptor is not known. One base away there is no much larger clone; base qualities are not given.

The roughly 39 donors, aged about 6 to 95 years, were systemically healthy Caucasian individuals from Russia. Around 9.8 milliliters of peripheral blood were collected from each donor into EDTA-treated Vacutainer tubes. Ficoll-Paque density-gradient centrifugation was used to isolate PBMCs, with at least 6 million per sample. Total RNA, at least 6 micrograms per sample, was extracted from PBMCs with Trizol reagent. The percentages of naive CD45RAhigh/CD27high T cells were determined by flow cytometry on a PBMC aliquot from every donor. The library was prepared using 5' RACE. Sequenced using an Illumina HiSeq 2500. A second PCR of roughly 7 to 11 cycles was run with a J-beta primer mix and a sample-barcoded 5' primer. A template-switch 5' adaptor carrying 12 random nucleotides introduced a unique molecular identifier onto each TCR beta cDNA molecule. At least 2.5 million CDR3-containing paired-end reads were obtained from each sample. All of the RNA was converted into first-strand cDNA using the Mint cDNA synthesis kit, with a TRBC-specific oligonucleotide serving as the primer. Following uracil-DNA glycosylase treatment, all cDNA underwent a first 18-cycle PCR with the universal primers M1SS and BC2_uni_R. Per the original workflow: For normalization, 1 million high-quality reads were randomly selected from each sample, with every read carrying a distinct molecular identifier. Reads sharing molecular identifiers were discarded rather than binned into consensus sequences. MiTCR, with a Q25 quality threshold and the strictest error-elimination algorithm, was used for CDR3 identification, clonotype clustering and error correction. A nonparametric unseen species model using Euler transformation provided a lower-bound estimate of total TCR beta diversity. Using fastp trimming at Q25 and MiXCR clonotype assembly, TCRdb reanalyzed the public sequencing data and kept in-frame beta chains. Rows with a matching CDR3 protein are joined into one entry that keeps the most common DNA and genes. These V and J calls derive from TCRdb rather than the authors' analysis. This sample comprises approximately 800,000 distinct CDR3 sequences, 53% of them detected only once. Together, the top ten hold approximately 40% of the sample.

Results the study describes overall, beyond this receptor: Estimates of total diversity based on one million sequenced T cells were regarded as lower bounds and as underestimates. Bulk unsorted PBMC profiling prevented conclusive comparison of naive and antigen-experienced compartments. There was a strong correlation between observed TCR beta diversity and the percentage of naive T cells measured by flow cytometry. Observed TCR beta diversity per million T cells fell roughly linearly with age, and a significant reduction was already apparent by age around 39. Donor CMV infection status was unknown, potentially confounding age-related changes in expanded clonotypes. Compared with the aged group, the long-lived group had more naive CD4+ T cells, fewer expanded clones and increased TCR diversity, suggesting age selection.

Recombination connected TRBV29-1 to TRBJ2-1; the D gene is not confidently resolved. Material: blood. The TCR originated in an elderly man in good health. CDR3 protein: CSVERHYNEQFF. The DNA sequence is given as TGCAGCGTTGAACGGCACTACAATGAGCAGTTCTTC.